The 32 T cell receptor beta chains given below trace back to one sample, sequenced in a study of Graves' ophthalmopathy and Graves' hyperthyroidism. RNA transcripts were the template, and TCR beta CDR3 regions were amplified from them. First-round RT-PCR used HTBI primers; second-round multiplex PCR followed. From the multiplex PCR reads, TCRdb called clonotypes with MiXCR, one entry per CDR3 protein. In the table there are more than 550,000 distinct CDR3 sequences, roughly 39% of which are singletons. Sequenced: peripheral blood. These receptors were collected from an adult man with Graves' ophthalmopathy.

In this sample, this clonotype turned up a few times. Being one base from a much bigger clone, this may be a read error. The chain carries TRBV29-1 and TRBJ1-1, with D possibly TRBD1 on 6 matching bases. The CDR3 consists of 16 residues. Germline V CDR1 and CDR2: SQVTM, ANQGSEA. DNA of the CDR3: TGCAGCGTTGAGCCCCCCTTGACAGGAGATAACACTGAAACTTTCTTT. Its protein product is CSVEPPLTGDNTETFF.

Turning to this clonotype: The CDR3 ends on some other residue instead of the conserved phenylalanine or tryptophan, so this is likely a read error. The limits of the CDR3 on the DNA are not certain, so only TCRdb's listed CDR3 is given. CDR3 in amino acids: CASKRSTT. The chain couples TRBV2 to TRBJ1-4. 8 amino acids form the CDR3, both terminal residues included. Germline assignment: CDR1 SNHLY and CDR2 FYNNEI.

This chain connects TRBV10-3 to TRBJ1-4, with 8 positions matching TRBD1. V gave up 10 bases and J gave up 5 bases; unmatched junction bases: 15. Per germline, CDR1 ENHRY and CDR2 SYGVKD. The CDR3 runs to 16 residues. CDR3 in DNA: TGTGCCAGCAGAGCACCAAGGGCAGGGGGCAATGAAAAACTGTTTTTT. It specifies CASRAPRAGGNEKLFF.

The V call is TRBV5-1, the J call TRBJ1-3; 9 bases agree with TRBD1. The CDR3 is 16 residues long. Looked up from germline, CDR1 is SGHRS and CDR2 is YFSETQ. Germline trimming cut 2 bases from V and 3 bases from J; bases unmatched to any gene: 6. As DNA, the CDR3 is TGCGCCAGCAGCTTTGGCACAGGGGGCCTTGGAAACACCATATATTTT. Encoded protein: CASSFGTGGLGNTIYF.

This clonotype was counted ten times or more. The J gene is TRBJ2-5, the V gene TRBV7-9, with TRBD1 as a possible D gene (5 bases). V lost 1 base and J 2 bases, leaving 11 bases between the germline ends. Germline CDR1 and CDR2: SEHNR and FQNEAQ (reference sequence). The CDR3 consists of 15 residues. CDR3 residues: CASSLVPRVQETQYF. CDR3 in DNA: TGTGCCAGCAGCTTAGTACCCAGGGTTCAAGAGACCCAGTACTTC.

Ten or more counts support this clonotype. The chain recombines TRBV29-1 with TRBJ2-7; TRBD1 aligns across 7 bases. Germline V lookup: CDR1 SQVTM, CDR2 ANQGSEA. This CDR3 has 12 residues. V lost 7 bases, J lost 2 bases, and 5 bases stayed unmatched. This CDR3 is CSGSTGAYEQYF. CDR3 nucleotides: TGCAGCGGATCAACAGGGGCCTACGAGCAGTACTTC.

This clonotype was detected ten times or more. The chain links TRBV6-6 to TRBJ1-4; no reliable D call. Germline CDR1 reads MNHNY; CDR2 reads SVGAGI (reference sequence). Trimming pared 8 bases from V and 7 bases from J, leaving 14 bases between. CDR3 length: 13 residues. CDR3 sequence (DNA): TGTGCCAGCGTACCTTATGACGGTGAAAAACTGTTTTTT. This sequence encodes CASVPYDGEKLFF.

This clonotype was seen a single time. The CDR3 does not close with the conserved phenylalanine or tryptophan, likely indicating a read error. V and J are TRBV5-6 and TRBJ2-5; TRBD1 agrees at 7 bases. This CDR3 has 14 residues. Germline loops: CDR1 SGHDT, CDR2 YYEEEE. CDR3 nucleotide sequence: TGTGCCAGCAGCAGAACAGGGGCCTCAGAGACTCAGTACTTA. Amino acid sequence: CASSRTGASETQYL.

This clonotype has ten or more counts. The rearrangement joins TRBV6-6 to TRBJ2-5, with 7 bases that match TRBD1. Looked up from germline, CDR1 is MNHNY and CDR2 is SVGAGI (reference sequence). Losses at the gene ends were 6 bases for V and 5 bases for J; bases not matched to a gene: 6. The CDR3 totals 13 residues. The CDR3 spells CASSLDRVETQYF. The CDR3 region has the DNA TGTGCCAGCAGCCTCGACAGGGTCGAGACCCAGTACTTC.

Notes on this clonotype: This may stem from a read error, because a much larger clone lies one nucleotide away. The V and J genes are TRBV20-1 and TRBJ1-1, with 7 bases aligning to TRBD1. The CDR3 consists of 10 residues. With V trimmed by 6 bases and J by 7 bases, 2 bases remained unmatched. From germline, CDR1 is DFQATT and CDR2 SNEGSKA (reference sequence). The CDR3 reads CSARQGEAFF. The CDR3 coding sequence is TGCAGTGCCAGACAGGGTGAAGCTTTCTTT.

Turning to this clonotype: This may be a read error: a much more frequent sequence differs by one nucleotide. The chain joins TRBV11-2 to TRBJ1-1; D not certain. This CDR3 region has 13 residues. V was pared by 4 bases and J by 4 bases, with 10 bases between. Germline CDR1 SGHAT, CDR2 FQNNGV. The CDR3, as DNA: TGTGCCAGCAGCTACCTACCCTCCACTGAAGCTTTCTTT. Translated, it gives CASSYLPSTEAFF.

This clonotype was observed at least ten times. The chain carries TRBV5-1 and TRBJ2-7, with 7 positions matching TRBD1. The J segment lost 2 bases and the V segment lost 4 bases, leaving 3 bases of the junction unmatched. The germline gives CDR1 SGHRS, CDR2 YFSETQ. The CDR3 length is 13 residues. The CDR3 nucleotides are TGCGCCAGCAGCGGCACAGGGGCCTACGAGCAGTACTTC. This codes for CASSGTGAYEQYF.

This clonotype showed up many times. The V gene is TRBV7-2, the J gene TRBJ2-7; D gene ambiguous. In germline, CDR1 is SGHTA, CDR2 FQGNSA. This CDR3 region has 12 residues. The V and J ends lost 9 bases and 3 bases respectively, with 12 bases between them. CDR3 loop: CASGQIFYEQYF. The CDR3 nucleotides are TGTGCCAGTGGGCAGATCTTCTACGAGCAGTACTTC. Together with reference TRBV7-2 and TRBJ2-7, the CDR3 gives the full variable domain: GAGVSQSPSNKVTEKGKDVELRCDPISGHTALYWYRQSLGQGLEFLIYFQGNSAPDKSGLPSDRFSAERTGGSVSTLTIQRTQQEDSAVYLCASGQIFYEQYFGPGTRLTVT.

This clonotype was counted many times. The CDR3: CASSQSRGSNQPQHF. CDR3 DNA sequence: TGTGCCAGCAGCCAAAGCAGGGGTAGCAATCAGCCCCAGCATTTT. The chain is built from TRBV16 and TRBJ1-5; possibly TRBD1 for D (6 bases). Trimming pared 2 bases from V and 0 bases from J, leaving 8 bases between. Germline CDR1 reads KGHSY; CDR2 reads FQNENV. CDR3 length equals 15 residues. Combining the CDR3 with reference TRBV16 and TRBJ1-5 gives the whole variable domain GEEVAQTPKHLVRGEGQKAKLYCAPIKGHSYVFWYQQVLKNEFKFLISFQNENVFDETGMPKERFSAKCLPNSPCSLEIQATKLEDSAVYFCASSQSRGSNQPQHFGDGTRLSIL.

The V gene is TRBV5-1, the J gene TRBJ1-1; TRBD1 matches at 7 bases. There are 16 residues in the CDR3. V shed 4 bases, J shed 0 bases, and the junction held 9 bases outside the gene matches. From germline, CDR1 is SGHRS and CDR2 YFSETQ. The chain's CDR3 is CASSPARRGLNTEAFF. DNA of the CDR3: TGCGCCAGCAGCCCTGCTCGTAGGGGGCTGAACACTGAAGCTTTCTTT.

About this clonotype itself: Its ends do not fully match the called genes, so a read error is possible. The chain couples TRBV11-2 to TRBJ1-4; TRBD1 is a possible D gene (5 bases). This CDR3 is built from 14 residues. Germline CDR1 reads SGHAT; CDR2 reads FQNNGV. The CDR3: CVSSPGFSDEKLFF. CDR3 in DNA: TGTGTCAGCAGCCCAGGGTTTTCAGACGAAAAACTGTTTTTT.

The chain recombines TRBV12-3 or TRBV12-4 with TRBJ1-2; 9 nucleotides line up with TRBD1. This CDR3 is 15 amino acids long. The CDR3 loop is CASGLYGTGLRGYTF. DNA for the CDR3: TGTGCTAGTGGTTTGTATGGGACAGGGCTGAGAGGCTACACCTTC.

In its sample, this clonotype was seen many times. The genes are TRBV5-6 and TRBJ1-6; weak D call: TRBD1 (5 bases). The length of the CDR3 is 14 residues. V was clipped by 2 bases and J by 5 bases, with 8 bases between them. Germline CDR1 SGHDT, CDR2 YYEEEE. CDR3 sequence (DNA): TGTGCCAGCAGCTTTGACAGAAATAATTCACCCCTCCACTTT. It specifies CASSFDRNNSPLHF.

About this clonotype itself: A much larger clone sits a single nucleotide away, making a read error possible. The rearrangement joins TRBV11-2 to TRBJ1-2, with unresolved D. Per germline, CDR1 SGHAT and CDR2 FQNNGV. This CDR3 comprises 14 residues. This CDR3 is CPSSVTGPNYGYTF. Here the CDR3 DNA reads TGTCCCAGCAGCGTCACGGGCCCTAACTATGGCTACACCTTC.

This clonotype was counted ten times or more. This chain links TRBV19 with TRBJ1-1, with D possibly TRBD1 on 5 matching bases. The ends were cut back, 7 bases at V and 2 bases at J, with 11 bases in the middle. This CDR3 contains 13 residues. The germline V gene has CDR1 LNHDA and CDR2 SQIVND (reference sequence). This chain's CDR3 is CASKMGVNTEAFF. Here the CDR3 DNA reads TGTGCCAGTAAAATGGGGGTTAACACTGAAGCTTTCTTT.

The chain carries TRBV19 and TRBJ2-5; 8 bases are a match to TRBD2. With 4 bases clipped from V and 7 bases from J, the junction kept 11 bases outside the gene matches. Per the germline V gene, CDR1 is LNHDA and CDR2 is SQIVND (reference sequence). The CDR3 is made up of 15 amino acids. CDR3 residues: CASSTTSVIFGTQYF. The CDR3 DNA reads as TGTGCCAGTAGTACGACTAGCGTTATCTTTGGGACCCAGTACTTC.

Many counts were recorded for this clonotype. The chain has TRBV10-3 and TRBJ1-4; 9 bases are shared with TRBD1. Germline V gene sequence: CDR1 ENHRY, CDR2 SYGVKD. The CDR3 spans 15 residues. V lost 2 bases, J lost 7 bases, and 5 bases stayed unmatched. The CDR3 region has the DNA TGTGCCATCAGTGAGCCGGGACAGGGTGCTGAAAAACTGTTTTTT. This gives the protein CAISEPGQGAEKLFF.

This chain links TRBV15 with TRBJ2-5, with 9 bases identical to TRBD2. The J call is uncertain, as TRBJ2-1 better fits the DNA end. This CDR3 has 11 residues. Germline V gene sequence: CDR1 LNHNV, CDR2 YYDKDF (reference sequence). This CDR3 is CATSRGLAQFF. Here the CDR3 DNA reads TGTGCCACCAGCAGGGGACTAGCTCAGTTCTTC.

This clonotype has at least ten counts. In DNA, the CDR3 is TGTGCCACCAGCAGAGGAGGGACAGGGGGGACGGAGCCCCAGCATTTT. Protein product: CATSRGGTGGTEPQHF. This rearrangement joins TRBV15 to TRBJ1-5, with 11 positions matching TRBD1. CDR1 is LNHNV, CDR2 YYDKDF, per germline (reference sequence). CDR3 length equals 16 residues. With V trimmed by 1 base and J by 8 bases, 7 bases remained unmatched.

In its sample, this clonotype was seen many times. The chain recombines TRBV9 with TRBJ2-7, with D possibly being TRBD1 (6 bases). CDR3 size: 18 residues. V lost 4 bases and J lost 7, with 30 bases in between. Germline V lookup: CDR1 SGDLS, CDR2 YYNGEE. The CDR3 here is CASSSSRVVGQTLWEQYF. Written as DNA, the CDR3 is TGTGCCAGCAGCTCCTCCCGTGTAGTCGGACAGACTCTTTGGGAGCAGTACTTC.

This clonotype was detected ten times or more. The chain combines TRBV25-1 with TRBJ2-7; D possibly corresponds to TRBD1 (5 bases). Trimming cost V 6 bases and J 3 bases, with 9 bases left between them. Per the germline V gene, CDR1 is MGHDK and CDR2 is SYGVNS. This CDR3 spans 12 amino acids. The chain's CDR3 is CASRGAGYEQYF. The CDR3, as DNA: TGTGCCAGCAGAGGGGCAGGCTACGAGCAGTACTTC.

This clonotype was detected many times. J is TRBJ2-7 and V is TRBV10-3, with D perhaps TRBD2 (6 bases). V lost 10 bases to trimming and J lost 4 bases, with 14 bases between them. Germline lookup yields CDR1 ENHRY and CDR2 SYGVKD. This CDR3 has 12 amino acids. The DNA of the CDR3 is TGTGCCAGCCAGGGCGGGGCATACGAGCAGTACTTC. Translating it yields CASQGGAYEQYF.

This chain connects TRBV7-2 to TRBJ2-2, with D tentatively TRBD1 (7 bases). This CDR3 has 15 amino acids. Germline-derived CDR1 and CDR2 are SGHTA and FQGNSA. The V gene lost 6 bases and the J gene lost 4 bases, with 15 bases spanning the gap. In DNA, the CDR3 is TGTGCCAGCAGTGACGCCCAGGGGGGCACCGGGGAGCTGTTTTTT. Its protein product is CASSDAQGGTGELFF.

In this sample, this clonotype turned up a few times. This chain connects TRBV6-5 to TRBJ1-1, with 9 bases lining up with TRBD1. Germline values: CDR1 MNHEY, CDR2 SVGAGI. The CDR3 length is 14 residues. V lost 7 bases and J lost 6; bases outside the gene matches: 9. The CDR3 sequence: CASNPGQGRAEAFF. The CDR3 DNA reads as TGTGCCAGCAACCCGGGACAGGGTAGGGCTGAAGCTTTCTTT.

Turning to this clonotype: An end of the junction does not agree with germline; a read error may underlie this. This sequence joins TRBV4-2 and TRBJ2-7, with TRBD1 identical over 10 bases. CDR3 length: 16 amino acids. Germline V CDR1 and CDR2: LGHNA, YNFKEQ. In DNA, the CDR3 is TGTGCCAGCAGCCAGGAGAGACAGGGGGCGGGCTACGAGCAGTGCTTC. As protein: CASSQERQGAGYEQCF.

This clonotype appeared a few times. This chain links TRBV15 with TRBJ2-2, with D possibly being TRBD1 or TRBD2 (5 bases each). Germline assignment: CDR1 LNHNV and CDR2 YYDKDF (reference sequence). The length of the CDR3 is 19 residues. V was cut by 0 bases and J by 1 base, with 18 bases left in between. The DNA for the CDR3 is TGTGCCACCAGCAGAGATAAGTACTTGGGACGGGAGAACACCGGGGAGCTGTTTTTT. Its protein is CATSRDKYLGRENTGELFF.

V gene TRBV2 combines with J gene TRBJ2-6; a weak D match, TRBD1 (5 bases). Germline V CDR1 and CDR2: SNHLY, FYNNEI. V was clipped by 3 bases and J by 2 bases, with 8 bases between them. CDR3 size: 15 residues. The CDR3 protein is CASSEPGTGANVLTF. The DNA for the CDR3 is TGTGCCAGCAGTGAGCCAGGGACTGGGGCCAACGTCCTGACTTTC.